Shown below are 18 T cell receptor beta chains from a single sample sequenced in a study of naive and memory T cell subsets. Ligated cDNA underwent four rounds of PCR with nested alpha and beta constant region primers and SP2. TCRdb re-derived calls from the 5' RACE reads in MiXCR, one entry per CDR3 protein. This table has 56,000 or so distinct CDR3 sequences, under 10% appearing once. TCR cDNA received a 3' ligated oligonucleotide that carried a UMI. The receptors here all came from a female donor in good health.

The chain recombines TRBV28 with TRBJ2-5; TRBD1 matches at 8 bases. CDR1 MDHEN and CDR2 SYDVKM come from the germline V gene. The CDR3 is made up of 12 amino acids. Unmatched junction bases numbered 2, after V lost 6 bases and J lost 5 bases. CDR3 region: CASRGQGETQYF. As DNA, the CDR3 is TGTGCCAGCAGAGGACAGGGTGAGACCCAGTACTTC.

This clonotype has at least ten counts. This sequence joins TRBV6-1 and TRBJ1-5; D call uncertain. This CDR3 has 15 residues. V shed 2 bases and J shed 4 bases, with 12 bases lying between them. The V gene's germline CDR1 is MNHNS and CDR2 SASEGT. For the CDR3, the DNA is TGTGCCAGCAGTGAACAGCCGTCCGGGAATCAGCCCCAGCATTTT. Translating gives CASSEQPSGNQPQHF.

This clonotype was picked up many times. The J gene is TRBJ1-6, the V gene TRBV6-5; D is perhaps TRBD1 (5 bases). The germline gives CDR1 MNHEY, CDR2 SVGAGI. V was shortened by 9 bases and J by 2 bases, with 11 bases between the two germline ends. This CDR3 region has 14 residues. The CDR3: CASAGRTYNSPLHF. The CDR3 DNA reads TGTGCCAGTGCGGGGCGAACCTATAATTCACCCCTCCACTTT.

This chain connects TRBV13 to TRBJ2-7; TRBD2 might be the D (6 bases). This CDR3 contains 14 residues. The germline gives CDR1 PRHDT, CDR2 FYEKMQ (reference sequence). V lost 5 bases and J 2 bases, leaving 13 bases between the germline ends. The CDR3 DNA reads TGTGCCAGCAGCCCTTCACCGGGGGCCTACGAGCAGTACTTC. Its translation: CASSPSPGAYEQYF.

The chain employs TRBV5-1 and TRBJ1-1, with D tentatively TRBD1 (5 bases). There are 15 residues in the CDR3. In germline, CDR1 is SGHRS, CDR2 YFSETQ. V was cut by 4 bases and J by 1 base, with 14 bases left in between. The CDR3 here is CASSRDRLENTEAFF. Here the CDR3 DNA reads TGCGCCAGCAGCCGGGACCGCCTGGAGAACACTGAAGCTTTCTTT.

This clonotype was picked up many times. The chain joins TRBV4-3 to TRBJ1-2, with a possible D match to TRBD1 (5 bases). CDR1 is LGHNA, CDR2 YSLEER, per germline. Between the trimmed V and J ends, which lost 1 base and 4 bases, there was a span of 19 bases. The CDR3 has 17 residues. CDR3 residues: CASSQALIDSVIYGYTF. The CDR3 DNA reads as TGCGCCAGCAGCCAAGCTTTAATAGACAGCGTGATCTATGGCTACACCTTC.

This clonotype has at least ten counts. CDR3 amino acids: CASSQRTTGDNGYTF. The CDR3 DNA is TGTGCCAGCAGCCAGAGGACGACAGGGGATAATGGCTACACCTTC. This sequence joins TRBV7-9 and TRBJ1-2, with TRBD1 matching over 8 bases. The trim removed 5 bases at V and 6 bases at J, leaving 11 bases unmatched. This CDR3 spans 15 amino acids. CDR1 SEHNR and CDR2 FQNEAQ come from the germline V gene (reference sequence).

The chain combines TRBV6-6 with TRBJ1-6, with 7 bases that match TRBD1. Germline V gives CDR1 MNHNY, CDR2 SVGAGI (reference sequence). Trimming removed 11 bases from V and 8 bases from J; junction bases left unmatched: 9. This CDR3 region has 13 residues. CDR3 protein: CAGAGDSHSPLHF. The CDR3 nucleotides are TGTGCCGGCGCAGGGGACAGCCATTCACCCCTCCACTTT.

The J gene is TRBJ1-2, the V gene TRBV5-6, with D possibly being TRBD1 (6 bases). The length of the CDR3 is 14 residues. Trimming stripped 4 bases from V and 4 bases from J, with 14 bases between. From germline, CDR1 is SGHDT and CDR2 YYEEEE. This chain's CDR3 is CASSIVTGRYGYTF. The CDR3, as DNA: TGTGCCAGCAGCATCGTGACAGGCCGCTATGGCTACACCTTC.

The V call is TRBV12-3 or TRBV12-4, the J call TRBJ2-3, with 8 nucleotides matching TRBD1. The CDR3 covers 14 residues. J was trimmed by 2 bases and V by 8 bases; bases with no gene match: 6. The CDR3 region has the DNA TGTGCCAGCTTGGGGGGACAGGCCACAGATACGCAGTATTTT. Translated: CASLGGQATDTQYF.

This clonotype has at least ten counts. The rearrangement uses TRBV20-1 and TRBJ1-1; maybe TRBD1 (5 bases). The CDR3 is 15 amino acids. V lost 5 bases, J lost 0 bases, and 16 bases lay in between. Germline V CDR1 and CDR2: DFQATT, SNEGSKA (reference sequence). The CDR3 region is CSAATGTAMNTEAFF. The CDR3 nucleotides are TGCAGTGCTGCCACCGGGACGGCGATGAACACTGAAGCTTTCTTT.

The sample holds many counts of this clonotype. V and J are TRBV29-1 and TRBJ2-3; tentative D call: TRBD2 (7 bases). The CDR3 runs to 17 residues. V was cut by 6 bases and J by 2 bases, with 24 bases left in between. Looked up from germline, CDR1 is SQVTM and CDR2 is ANQGSEA. CDR3 in amino acids: CSVGGGPDSHPTDTQYF. The CDR3 DNA reads as TGCAGCGTGGGGGGGGGGCCCGACAGCCACCCCACAGATACGCAGTATTTT.

V usage is TRBV9 and J usage is TRBJ2-2; the D gene is possibly TRBD2 (5 bases). The length of the CDR3 is 15 residues. V was cut by 6 bases and J by 6 bases, with 18 bases left in between. CDR1 and CDR2 (germline): SGDLS, YYNGEE. The CDR3 nucleotides read TGTGCCAGCACCCAAACGGGAACCTGCGCCGGGGAGCTGTTTTTT. Translation gives CASTQTGTCAGELFF.

V and J are TRBV4-1 and TRBJ2-5, with D maybe TRBD2 (5 bases). V was shortened by 5 bases and J by 3 bases, with 7 bases between the two germline ends. Germline CDR1 reads MGHRA; CDR2 reads YSYEKL. This CDR3 contains 12 residues. The CDR3 DNA sequence: TGCGCCAGCAGCGGGAGAAAAGAGACCCAGTACTTC. Translating gives CASSGRKETQYF.

The table lists this clonotype with a few counts. The chain is built from TRBV5-1 and TRBJ2-3; D is uncertain. This CDR3 is built from 13 residues. V was cut by 0 bases and J by 5 bases, with 7 bases left in between. Germline V gene sequence: CDR1 SGHRS, CDR2 YFSETQ. As DNA, the CDR3 is TGCGCCAGCAGCTTGGTGTCTCGAGATACGCAGTATTTT. Protein sequence: CASSLVSRDTQYF. Combining the CDR3 with reference TRBV5-1 and TRBJ2-3 gives the whole variable domain KAGVTQTPRYLIKTRGQQVTLSCSPISGHRSVSWYQQTPGQGLQFLFEYFSETQRNKGNFPGRFSGRQFSNSRSEMNVSTLELGDSALYLCASSLVSRDTQYFGPGTRLTVL.

To note about this clonotype: A read error may explain this, as a much larger clone is one base away. The chain combines TRBV12-3 or TRBV12-4 with TRBJ1-1; D perhaps matches TRBD1 (5 bases). This CDR3 has 15 amino acids. V dropped 5 bases and J dropped 5 bases, with 18 bases sitting between them. CDR3 bases: TGTGCCAGCAGTCATGACGGGGGGGTGAGAACTGAAGCTTTCTTT. Translation: CASSHDGGVRTEAFF.

This clonotype has at least ten counts. This chain's CDR3 is CASSQDTGTGRSPLHF. The DNA of the CDR3 is TGTGCCAGCAGCCAAGACACCGGGACAGGGCGCTCACCCCTCCACTTT. This chain joins TRBV4-2 and TRBJ1-6; 9 bases align to TRBD1. The CDR3 runs to 16 residues. V shed 0 bases, J shed 10 bases, and the junction held 7 bases outside the gene matches. CDR1 and CDR2 (germline): LGHNA, YNFKEQ.

This clonotype showed up just a few times. CDR3 in DNA: TGCAGTGCTCTACAGGGCGGGCACGAGCAGTACTTC. Amino acid sequence: CSALQGGHEQYF. V gene TRBV20-1 combines with J gene TRBJ2-7; weak D call: TRBD1 (6 bases). CDR1 is DFQATT, CDR2 SNEGSKA, per germline (reference sequence). V was pared by 5 bases and J by 5 bases, with 13 bases between. This CDR3 spans 12 amino acids.